This TCR beta chain was sequenced for a study of cytomegalovirus exposure and HLA in healthy donors. Study at large: Out of fewer than 500 genotyped donors, 81% belonged to the Caucasian-associated ancestry cluster. The study, taken as a whole, reports: Rarity held for most TCR sequences, but there were some public TCRs that occurred in many donors. Analyzed later, most CMV-associated TCR beta chains appeared HLA-restricted.

With respect to this clone: Antigen: not known.

PCR employed 60 Vbeta and 13 Jbeta primers. Assay: immunoSEQ multiplex PCR; the TCRdb copy retains only in-frame clones and omits some. The data contain about 160,000 clones, 77% of them seen just once; the ten biggest clones take up roughly 7.5%. Trimming left V 1 base short and J 2 bases short, with 8 bases between. The CDR3 runs to 14 residues. CDR1 is SGHTA, CDR2 FQGTGA, per germline. This TCR was sampled from a male donor in good health and CMV-seropositive. This chain joins TRBV7-3 and TRBJ1-1; tentatively, D is TRBD1 (5 bases). The sample consisted of PBMCs. The CDR3 DNA is TGTGCCAGCAGCTTAAGACAGTCAAACACTGAAGCTTTCTTT. Residues: CASSLRQSNTEAFF.